This T cell receptor beta chain was identified in a study of cytomegalovirus exposure and HLA in healthy donors. The CDR3 is 15 residues long. Between the trimmed V and J ends, which lost 2 bases and 1 base, there was a span of 11 bases. Germline lookup yields CDR1 MNHEY and CDR2 SVGAGI. PCR employed 60 Vbeta and 13 Jbeta primers. The assay was immunoSEQ multiplex PCR, and TCRdb's table has in-frame clones only and misses some. The sample has some 160,000 clones; approximately 79% are singletons. These donors, healthy bone marrow donors, were studied. The specimen sequenced was PBMCs. This sequence originates from a woman in her thirties or forties in good health and CMV-seronegative. The chain has TRBV6-5 and TRBJ1-2; D not resolved. The CDR3 region has the DNA TGTGCCAGCAGTTACGCAGGAACCCTTAACTATGGCTACACCTTC. As protein: CASSYAGTLNYGYTF.